This T cell receptor beta chain is drawn from a study of response to subunit inactivated influenza vaccine. The study, taken as a whole, reports: It was the authors' suggestion that each seasonal influenza vaccination recruits few new T cells.

TCRdb processed the RT-PCR reads anew with MiXCR; each CDR3 protein has one entry. This sample has approximately 570,000 distinct CDR3 sequences, with 7.5% to 8.5% found just once. The table lists this clonotype with a few counts. What it recognizes is unknown. Trimming removed 8 bases from V and 5 bases from J, with 15 bases in between. This CDR3 has 13 amino acids. This rearrangement joins TRBV12-3 or TRBV12-4 to TRBJ1-2, with D perhaps TRBD1 (6 bases). This clonotype was obtained from a man between 50 and 70 years old who received an inactivated influenza vaccine. Sample: PBMCs from blood, taken less than 30 months after vaccination. The CDR3 coding sequence is TGTGCCAGCGGGGGGCTGATTACTTATGGCTACACCTTC. It encodes CASGGLITYGYTF.